This T cell receptor (beta chain) was found in a study of T cell responses to AZD1222 COVID-19 vaccine (dated by TCRdb to the early 2020s). With regard to the full study: A total of under 250 trial participants underwent TCR sequencing, of whom under 220 had received two doses of AZD1222 and some 25 had received two doses of the MenACWY control vaccine. Trial participants were enrolled by age into subgroups of 18-55, 56-69 and 70-plus years, and approximately 150, 30 and 60 TCR-sequenced participants, respectively, were included in these subgroups.

The CDR3 regions of human TCRbeta chains were analyzed by immunosequencing. On the authors' methods: Repertoire TCRs were checked for matches against a reference library of SARS-CoV-2-specific TCRs that had been generated using the MIRA antigen-specificity platform. Breadth was defined as the fraction of unique TCRs that were SARS-CoV-2-associated, and depth was defined as the fraction of total T cells that were SARS-CoV-2-associated. Each spike-specific TCR was assigned to its reactive spike region and to a CD4 or CD8 class using the MIRA data. Log10-transformed breadth and depth values were compared by one-way ANOVA with Sidak's multiple comparisons tests. Here the immuneACCESS table is served through TCRdb, limited to in-frame sequences with V and J called. Missing clones are a known gap in these copies; in checked studies unresolved V genes cover under half, and the rest lacks a known reason. The V and J calls and clone size were taken over from that table, and D and trimming were inferred from the DNA. A total of tens of thousands of clones appear in this sample, nearly 90% of them only once. In total, the top ten clones hold around 2.8% of the sample.

The time point label, read with the paper, signifies: baseline before first vaccination. Explained via the paper, the treatment or condition label denotes: meningococcal conjugate vaccine given as trial control. Vaccinee samples were obtained from the UK trials COV001 and COV002, which included a single-blind randomized controlled phase 2/3 trial of AZD1222 (ChAdOx1 nCoV-19) in healthy adults. Trial participant PBMC samples were collected at day 0 and day 28 after the second dose for TCRbeta chain sequencing. The CDR3 goes from the cysteine to the phenylalanine over 12 residues. Only the CDR3 part of the read is kept: 36 bases, read in frame from the first base. The V end loses 6 bases and the J end loses 7 bases, and a stretch of 12 bases separates them. CDR1 and CDR2 were assigned from the germline V gene (reference sequence) as PRHDT and FYEKMQ. Comment on this clone: Its antigen remains unidentified. It has no much larger one-base neighbor in the sample; base qualities were not kept.

Findings and caveats that apply to the study as a whole: Because no day 14 peak-response samples were available, the repertoires could be characterized only after the peak T cell response. Epitopes outside the regions mutated in the B.1.351 and B.1.1.7 variants were reportedly recognized by nearly half of the unique spike-specific TCRs. In the small 56-69-year group, the increase in depth fell short of significance, most likely because of low power. Participants were mostly white British, with more females than males. The authors suggested clonal diversity may have been underestimated. Vaccine-associated CD4 TCRs spanned the whole spike protein, with dominant responses in regions 160-218 and 743-854. Spike-specific TCR breadth and depth rose significantly after two AZD1222 doses compared with day 0 and with MenACWY recipients. Only five or six AZD1222 recipients were SARS-CoV-2 seropositive at baseline, limiting conclusions about previously exposed vaccinees.

The chain is assembled from TRBV13 and TRBJ1-1, and TRBD1 may be the D gene, going by 5 matching bases. The sequence derives from an adult in good health. The source material was peripheral blood, sampled on day 0 of MenACWY control vaccination. The DNA sequence is as follows: TGTGCCAGCAGTCATACTGGGGGTGAAGCTTTCTTT. Its protein is CASSHTGGEAFF.